The 9 T cell receptor beta chains presented below share a single source sample, sequenced in a study of post-analysis software for immune sequencing data. Overall study findings and caveats: Included in a set of about 5 TRBV segments more frequent in patients than controls were TRBV5-6, TRBV5-1 and TRBV20-1.

Sequencing libraries made from TCR beta cDNA carried unique molecular identifiers. MiXCR, run by TCRdb on the PCR reads, gives a single entry per CDR3 protein. The repertoire consists of a few hundred thousand distinct CDR3 sequences, with around a third occurring once and the leading ten covering roughly an eighth. What these receptors recognize is not known. Material for sequencing was blood. These receptors were collected from a girl between 10 and 17 years old with multiple sclerosis.

This clonotype has a handful of counts. This chain joins TRBV5-1 and TRBJ2-5, with 9 bases identical to TRBD1. CDR1 SGHRS and CDR2 YFSETQ come from the germline V gene. Trimming took 4 bases from V and 5 from J; bases not matched to a gene: 12. CDR3 size: 16 residues. The CDR3 reads CASSHLGDREFETQYF. The DNA for the CDR3 is TGCGCCAGCAGCCACTTAGGGGACAGGGAATTTGAGACCCAGTACTTC.

In nucleotides, the CDR3 is TGCGCCAGCAGCCTTCTAGCGGATTCCACAGATACGCAGTATTTT. Translation: CASSLLADSTDTQYF. The chain links TRBV4-1 to TRBJ2-3; 7 nucleotides align to TRBD2. Germline loops: CDR1 MGHRA, CDR2 YSYEKL. The CDR3 loop spans 15 amino acids. The J segment lost 2 bases and the V segment lost 4 bases, leaving 6 bases of the junction unmatched.

This clonotype has a count of ten or more. The chain links TRBV29-1 to TRBJ2-5, with D perhaps matching TRBD1 (6 bases). This CDR3 spans 14 amino acids. V gave up 7 bases and J gave up 3 bases, with 18 bases separating them. Germline V lookup: CDR1 SQVTM, CDR2 ANQGSEA. The CDR3 loop is CSAKQGKFEETQYF. Here the CDR3 DNA reads TGCAGCGCAAAGCAGGGGAAATTTGAAGAGACCCAGTACTTC. The full variable domain, with the rest looked up from reference TRBV29-1 and TRBJ2-5, is SAVISQKPSRDICQRGTSLTIQCQVDSQVTMMFWYRQQPGQSLTLIATANQGSEATYESGFVIDKFPISRPNLTFSTLTVSNMSPEDSSIYLCSAKQGKFEETQYFGPGTRLLVL.

This clonotype appeared a few times. The CDR3 sequence: CASSPIQGNNQPQHF. The CDR3 DNA reads TGTGCCAGCAGCCCTATACAGGGGAACAATCAGCCCCAGCATTTT. The chain recombines TRBV5-5 with TRBJ1-5; 7 bases are a match to TRBD1. The trim removed 4 bases at V and 3 bases at J, leaving 7 bases unmatched. This CDR3 has 15 residues. Germline-derived CDR1 and CDR2 are SGHKS and YYEKEE (reference sequence). The complete variable domain, with remaining parts taken from reference TRBV5-5 and TRBJ1-5, reads DAGVTQSPTHLIKTRGQQVTLRCSPISGHKSVSWYQQVLGQGPQFIFQYYEKEERGRGNFPDRFSARQFPNYSSELNVNALLLGDSALYLCASSPIQGNNQPQHFGDGTRLSIL.

This clonotype occurred a few times. The chain carries TRBV5-1 and TRBJ1-2; 9 bases line up with TRBD1. The ends lost 4 bases at V and 3 bases at J; junction bases unmatched: 10. Germline V gene sequence: CDR1 SGHRS, CDR2 YFSETQ. The CDR3 has 16 amino acids. This chain's CDR3 is CASSPGTGWADYGYTF. The DNA for the CDR3 is TGCGCCAGCAGCCCCGGGACAGGGTGGGCGGACTATGGCTACACCTTC.

This rearrangement joins TRBV7-2 to TRBJ2-3; weak D call: TRBD2 (5 bases). V dropped 5 bases and J dropped 8 bases, with 17 bases sitting between them. Germline V CDR1 and CDR2: SGHTA, FQGNSA. The CDR3 covers 14 residues. In nucleotides, the CDR3 is TGTGCCAGCAGCGCGCCCACTAGTCAGGCTACGCAGTATTTT. It translates to CASSAPTSQATQYF.

The chain combines TRBV7-8 with TRBJ2-5; D possibly corresponds to TRBD1 (5 bases). Per the germline V gene, CDR1 is SGHVS and CDR2 is FQNEAQ. CDR3 size: 15 residues. V dropped 1 base and J dropped 4 bases, with 13 bases sitting between them. CDR3 protein: CASSLDLGVRETQYF. The CDR3, as DNA: TGTGCCAGCAGCTTAGATCTAGGGGTCCGAGAGACCCAGTACTTC.

The rearrangement joins TRBV30 to TRBJ2-1, with D possibly TRBD1 on 5 matching bases. V lost 5 bases, J lost 1 base, and 12 bases lay in between. Germline lookup yields CDR1 GTSNPN and CDR2 SVGIG (reference sequence). The CDR3 is 14 residues long. The CDR3 DNA reads as TGTGCCTGGGACAAGGGGTGGTCCTACAATGAGCAGTTCTTC. Amino acids: CAWDKGWSYNEQFF. Using reference TRBV30 and TRBJ2-1 for the parts outside the CDR3, the full variable domain is SQTIHQWPATLVQPVGSPLSLECTVEGTSNPNLYWYRQAAGRGLQLLFYSVGIGQISSEVPQNLSASRPQDRQFILSSKKLLLSDSGFYLCAWDKGWSYNEQFFGPGTRLTVL.

This chain uses TRBV2 with TRBJ1-2, with 10 bases that match TRBD1. The V gene's germline CDR1 is SNHLY and CDR2 FYNNEI. With 7 bases clipped from V and 2 bases from J, the junction kept 10 bases outside the gene matches. The CDR3 totals 16 residues. The CDR3 nucleotides are TGTGCCAGCACTACCCAAGGGACAGGGGAGAACTATGGCTACACCTTC. Amino acid sequence: CASTTQGTGENYGYTF.